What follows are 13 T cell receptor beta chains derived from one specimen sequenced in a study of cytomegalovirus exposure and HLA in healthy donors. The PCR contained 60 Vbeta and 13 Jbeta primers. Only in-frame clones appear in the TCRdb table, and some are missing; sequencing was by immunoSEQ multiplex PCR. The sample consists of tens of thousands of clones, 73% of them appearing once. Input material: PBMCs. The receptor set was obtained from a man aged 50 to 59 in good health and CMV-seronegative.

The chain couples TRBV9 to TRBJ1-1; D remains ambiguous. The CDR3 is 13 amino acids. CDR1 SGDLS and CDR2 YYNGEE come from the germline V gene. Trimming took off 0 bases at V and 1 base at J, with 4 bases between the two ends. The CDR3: CASSVVSNTEAFF. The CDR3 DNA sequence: TGTGCCAGCAGCGTAGTCTCGAACACTGAAGCTTTCTTT. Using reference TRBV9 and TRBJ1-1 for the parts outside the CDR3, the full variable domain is DSGVTQTPKHLITATGQRVTLRCSPRSGDLSVYWYQQSLDQGLQFLIQYYNGEERAKGNILERFSAQQFPDLHSELNLSSLELGDSALYFCASSVVSNTEAFFGQGTRLTVV.

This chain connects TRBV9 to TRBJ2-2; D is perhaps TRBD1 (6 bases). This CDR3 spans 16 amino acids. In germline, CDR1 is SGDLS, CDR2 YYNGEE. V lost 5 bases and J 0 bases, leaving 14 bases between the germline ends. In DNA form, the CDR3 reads TGTGCCAGCAGTACCCAGGGGACGGCGAACACCGGGGAGCTGTTTTTT. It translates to CASSTQGTANTGELFF.

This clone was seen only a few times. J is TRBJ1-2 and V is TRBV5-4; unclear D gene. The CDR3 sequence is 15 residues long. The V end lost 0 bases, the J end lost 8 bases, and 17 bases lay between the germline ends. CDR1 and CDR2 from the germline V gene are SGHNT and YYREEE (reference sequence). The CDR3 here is CASSLGSRGNKGYTF. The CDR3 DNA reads TGTGCCAGCAGCTTGGGCTCTAGAGGGAATAAGGGCTACACCTTC.

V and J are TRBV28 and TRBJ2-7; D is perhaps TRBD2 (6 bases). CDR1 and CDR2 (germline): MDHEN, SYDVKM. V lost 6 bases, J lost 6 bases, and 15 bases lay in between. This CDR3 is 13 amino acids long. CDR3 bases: TGTGCCAGCAGCGTCGGGACTGAGGCCGAGCAGTACTTC. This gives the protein CASSVGTEAEQYF.

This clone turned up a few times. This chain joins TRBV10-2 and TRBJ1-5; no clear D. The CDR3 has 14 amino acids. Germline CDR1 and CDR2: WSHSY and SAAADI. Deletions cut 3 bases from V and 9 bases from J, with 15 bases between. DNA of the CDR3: TGCGCCAGCAGTGAAGCCGGGGAGTGGAGGCCCCAGCATTTT. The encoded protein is CASSEAGEWRPQHF.

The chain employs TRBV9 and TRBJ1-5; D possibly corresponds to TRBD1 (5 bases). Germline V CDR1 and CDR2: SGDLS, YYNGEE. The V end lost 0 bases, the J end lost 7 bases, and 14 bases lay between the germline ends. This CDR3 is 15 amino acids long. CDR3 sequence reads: CASSVGEGRGQPQHF. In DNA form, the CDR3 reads TGTGCCAGCAGCGTAGGCGAAGGGAGGGGACAGCCCCAGCATTTT.

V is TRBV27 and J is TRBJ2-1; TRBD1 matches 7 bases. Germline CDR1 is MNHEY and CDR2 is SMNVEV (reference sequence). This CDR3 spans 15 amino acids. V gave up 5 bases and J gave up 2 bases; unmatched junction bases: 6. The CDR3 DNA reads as TGTGCCAGCAGTGAGGACAGGATGGCCTACAATGAGCAGTTCTTC. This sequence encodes CASSEDRMAYNEQFF.

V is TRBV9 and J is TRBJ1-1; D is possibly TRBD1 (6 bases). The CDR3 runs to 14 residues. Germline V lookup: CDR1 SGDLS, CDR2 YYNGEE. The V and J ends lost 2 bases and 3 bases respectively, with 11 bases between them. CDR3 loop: CASSVAGAYTEAFF. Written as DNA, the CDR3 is TGTGCCAGCAGCGTCGCGGGGGCCTACACTGAAGCTTTCTTT.

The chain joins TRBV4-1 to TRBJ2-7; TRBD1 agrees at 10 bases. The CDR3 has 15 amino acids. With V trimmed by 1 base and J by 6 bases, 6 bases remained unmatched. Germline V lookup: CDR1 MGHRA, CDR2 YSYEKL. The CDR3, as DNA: TGCGCCAGCAGCCAAGTAATAGGGACAGGGGTCGAGCAGTACTTC. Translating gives CASSQVIGTGVEQYF.

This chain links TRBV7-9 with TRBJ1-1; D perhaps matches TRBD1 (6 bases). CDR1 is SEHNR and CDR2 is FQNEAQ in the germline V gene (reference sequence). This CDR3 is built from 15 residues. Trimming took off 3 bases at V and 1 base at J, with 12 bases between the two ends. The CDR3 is CASSLGAPGNTEAFF. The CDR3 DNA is TGTGCCAGCAGCTTGGGGGCACCGGGGAACACTGAAGCTTTCTTT.

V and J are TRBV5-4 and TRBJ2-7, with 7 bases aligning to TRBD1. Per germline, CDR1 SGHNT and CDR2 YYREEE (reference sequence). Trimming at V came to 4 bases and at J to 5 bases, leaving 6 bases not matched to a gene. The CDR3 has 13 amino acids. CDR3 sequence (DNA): TGTGCCAGCAGCACCTGGACAGGCCACGAGCAGTACTTC. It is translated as CASSTWTGHEQYF.

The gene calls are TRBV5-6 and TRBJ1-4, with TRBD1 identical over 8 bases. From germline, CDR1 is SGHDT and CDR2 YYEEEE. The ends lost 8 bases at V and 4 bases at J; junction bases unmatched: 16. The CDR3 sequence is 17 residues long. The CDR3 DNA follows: TGTGCCAGAGCGTTATTGGACAGGGAAAATAATAATGAAAAACTGTTTTTT. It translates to CARALLDRENNNEKLFF.

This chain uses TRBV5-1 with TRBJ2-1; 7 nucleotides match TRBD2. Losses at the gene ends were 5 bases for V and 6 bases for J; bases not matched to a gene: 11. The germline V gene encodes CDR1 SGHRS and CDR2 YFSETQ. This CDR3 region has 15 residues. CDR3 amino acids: CASSWGGRRANEQFF. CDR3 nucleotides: TGCGCCAGCAGTTGGGGGGGACGGCGGGCCAATGAGCAGTTCTTC.